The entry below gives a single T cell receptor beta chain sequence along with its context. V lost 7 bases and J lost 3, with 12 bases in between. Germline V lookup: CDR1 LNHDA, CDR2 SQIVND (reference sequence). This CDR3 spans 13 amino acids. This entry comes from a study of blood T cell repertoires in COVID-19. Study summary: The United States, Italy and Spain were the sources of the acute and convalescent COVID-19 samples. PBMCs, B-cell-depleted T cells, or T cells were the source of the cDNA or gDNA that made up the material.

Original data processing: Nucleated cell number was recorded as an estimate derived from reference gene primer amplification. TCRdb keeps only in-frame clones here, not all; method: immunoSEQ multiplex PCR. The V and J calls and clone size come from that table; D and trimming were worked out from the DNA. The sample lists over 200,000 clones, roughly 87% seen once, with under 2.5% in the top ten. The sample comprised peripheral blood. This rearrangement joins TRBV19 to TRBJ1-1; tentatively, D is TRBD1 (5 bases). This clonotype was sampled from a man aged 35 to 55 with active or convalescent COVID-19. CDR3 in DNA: TGTGCCAGTACCACAGTCAGGGACACTGAAGCTTTCTTT. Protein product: CASTTVRDTEAFF.